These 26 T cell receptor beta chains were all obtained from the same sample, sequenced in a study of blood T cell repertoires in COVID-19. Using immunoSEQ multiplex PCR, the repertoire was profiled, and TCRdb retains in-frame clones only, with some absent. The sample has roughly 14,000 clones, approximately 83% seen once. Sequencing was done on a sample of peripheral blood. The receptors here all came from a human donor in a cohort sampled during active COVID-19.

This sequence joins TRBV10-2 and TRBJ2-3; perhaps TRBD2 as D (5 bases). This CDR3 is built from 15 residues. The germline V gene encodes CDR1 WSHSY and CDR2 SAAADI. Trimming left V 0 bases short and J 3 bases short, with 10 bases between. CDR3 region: CASSESPVATDTQYF. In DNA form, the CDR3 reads TGCGCCAGCAGTGAGTCGCCGGTAGCGACAGATACGCAGTATTTT.

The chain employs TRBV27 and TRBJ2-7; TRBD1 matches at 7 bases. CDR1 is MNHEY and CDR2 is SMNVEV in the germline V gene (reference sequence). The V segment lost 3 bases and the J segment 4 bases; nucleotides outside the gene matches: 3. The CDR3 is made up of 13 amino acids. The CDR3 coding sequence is TGTGCCAGCAGTTTTCAACAGGGGTACGAGCAGTACTTC. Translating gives CASSFQQGYEQYF.

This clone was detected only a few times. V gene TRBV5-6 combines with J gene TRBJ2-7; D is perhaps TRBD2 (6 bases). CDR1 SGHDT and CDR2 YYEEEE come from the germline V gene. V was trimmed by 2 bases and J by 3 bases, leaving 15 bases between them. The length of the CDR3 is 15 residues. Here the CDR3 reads CASSFGRREYYEQYF. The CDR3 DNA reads TGTGCCAGCAGCTTCGGTCGGAGGGAGTACTACGAGCAGTACTTC. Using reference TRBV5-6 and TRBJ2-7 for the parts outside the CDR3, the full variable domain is DAGVTQSPTHLIKTRGQQVTLRCSPKSGHDTVSWYQQALGQGPQFIFQYYEEEERQRGNFPDRFSGHQFPNYSSELNVNALLLGDSALYLCASSFGRREYYEQYFGPGTRLTVT.

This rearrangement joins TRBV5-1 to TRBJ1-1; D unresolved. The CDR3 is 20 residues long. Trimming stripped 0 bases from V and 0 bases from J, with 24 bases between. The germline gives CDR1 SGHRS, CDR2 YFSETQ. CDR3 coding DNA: TGCGCCAGCAGCTTGGCGGGGTGGGGTCCGGGCCCCGTCATGAACACTGAAGCTTTCTTT. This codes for CASSLAGWGPGPVMNTEAFF.

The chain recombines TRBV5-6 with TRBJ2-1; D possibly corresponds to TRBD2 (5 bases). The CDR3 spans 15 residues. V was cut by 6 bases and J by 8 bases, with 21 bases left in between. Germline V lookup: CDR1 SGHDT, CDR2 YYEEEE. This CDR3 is CASNTNSGFMDEQFF. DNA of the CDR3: TGTGCCAGCAACACCAATTCGGGATTCATGGATGAGCAGTTCTTC.

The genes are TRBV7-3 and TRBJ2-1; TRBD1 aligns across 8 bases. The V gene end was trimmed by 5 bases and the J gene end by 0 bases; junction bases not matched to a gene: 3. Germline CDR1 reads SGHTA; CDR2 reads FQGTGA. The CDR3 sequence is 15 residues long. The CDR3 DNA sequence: TGTGCCAGCAGCAGACAGGGGCCCTCCTACAATGAGCAGTTCTTC. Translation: CASSRQGPSYNEQFF.

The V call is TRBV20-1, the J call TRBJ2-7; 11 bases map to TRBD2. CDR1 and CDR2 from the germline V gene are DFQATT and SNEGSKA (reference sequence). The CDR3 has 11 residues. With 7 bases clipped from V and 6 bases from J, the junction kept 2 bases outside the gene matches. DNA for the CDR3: TGCAGTGTCACTAGCGGGGGCGAGCAGTACTTC. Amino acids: CSVTSGGEQYF.

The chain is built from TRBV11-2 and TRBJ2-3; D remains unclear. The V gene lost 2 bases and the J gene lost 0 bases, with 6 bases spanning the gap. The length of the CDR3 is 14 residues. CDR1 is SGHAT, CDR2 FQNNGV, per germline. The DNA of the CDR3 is TGTGCCAGCAGCTTATCTCTGAGCACAGATACGCAGTATTTT. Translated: CASSLSLSTDTQYF.

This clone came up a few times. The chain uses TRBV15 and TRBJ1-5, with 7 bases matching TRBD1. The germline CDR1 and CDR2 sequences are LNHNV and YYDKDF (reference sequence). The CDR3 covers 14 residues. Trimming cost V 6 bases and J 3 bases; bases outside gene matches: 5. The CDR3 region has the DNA TGTGCCACCAGGCCGGGACAGATCAATCAGCCCCAGCATTTT. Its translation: CATRPGQINQPQHF.

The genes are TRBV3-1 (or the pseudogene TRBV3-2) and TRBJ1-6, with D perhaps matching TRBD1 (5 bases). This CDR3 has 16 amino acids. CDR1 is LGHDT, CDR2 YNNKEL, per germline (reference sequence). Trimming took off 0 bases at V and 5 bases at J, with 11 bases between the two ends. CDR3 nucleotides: TGTGCCAGCAGCCAAGAATTGTCAGGGAATAATTCACCCCTCCACTTT. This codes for CASSQELSGNNSPLHF.

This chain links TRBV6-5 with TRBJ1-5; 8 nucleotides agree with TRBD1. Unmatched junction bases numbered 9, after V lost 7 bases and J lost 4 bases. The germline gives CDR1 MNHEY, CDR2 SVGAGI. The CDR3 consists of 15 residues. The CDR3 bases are TGTGCCAGCAAATCGACGACAGGGGTGAATCAGCCCCAGCATTTT. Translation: CASKSTTGVNQPQHF.

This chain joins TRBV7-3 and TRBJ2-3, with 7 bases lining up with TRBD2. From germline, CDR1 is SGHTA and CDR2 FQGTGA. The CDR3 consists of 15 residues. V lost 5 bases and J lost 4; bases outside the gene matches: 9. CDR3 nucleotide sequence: TGTGCCAGCAGCCTCGGACTAGAGCGGGCAGATACGCAGTATTTT. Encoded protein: CASSLGLERADTQYF.

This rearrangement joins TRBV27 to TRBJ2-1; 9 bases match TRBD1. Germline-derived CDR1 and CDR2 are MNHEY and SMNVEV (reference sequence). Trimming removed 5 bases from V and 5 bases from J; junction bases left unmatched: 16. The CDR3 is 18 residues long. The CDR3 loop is CASSTHLTGTGKNNEQFF. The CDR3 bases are TGTGCCAGCAGTACACACCTCACAGGGACAGGGAAGAACAATGAGCAGTTCTTC.

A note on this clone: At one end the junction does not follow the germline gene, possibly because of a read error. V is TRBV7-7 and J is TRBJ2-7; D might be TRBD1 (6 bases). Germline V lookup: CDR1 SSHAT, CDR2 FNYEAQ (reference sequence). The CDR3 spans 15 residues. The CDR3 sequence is CASSSQGKGHYEQYF. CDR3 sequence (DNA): TGTGCTAGCAGCTCCCAGGGGAAGGGCCACTACGAGCAGTACTTC.

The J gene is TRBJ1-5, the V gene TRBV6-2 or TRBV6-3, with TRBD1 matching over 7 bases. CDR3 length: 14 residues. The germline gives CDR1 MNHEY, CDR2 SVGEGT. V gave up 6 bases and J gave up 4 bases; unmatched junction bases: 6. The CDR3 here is CASSPGTVNQPQHF. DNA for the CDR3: TGTGCCAGCAGCCCAGGGACAGTGAATCAGCCCCAGCATTTT.

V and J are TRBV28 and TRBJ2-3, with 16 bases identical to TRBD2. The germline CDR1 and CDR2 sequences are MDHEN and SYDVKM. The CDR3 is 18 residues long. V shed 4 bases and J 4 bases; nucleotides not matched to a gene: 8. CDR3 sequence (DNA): TGTGCCAGCAGTTCCGGGACTAGCGGGAGGGCCGGGGCAGATACGCAGTATTTT. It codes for CASSSGTSGRAGADTQYF.

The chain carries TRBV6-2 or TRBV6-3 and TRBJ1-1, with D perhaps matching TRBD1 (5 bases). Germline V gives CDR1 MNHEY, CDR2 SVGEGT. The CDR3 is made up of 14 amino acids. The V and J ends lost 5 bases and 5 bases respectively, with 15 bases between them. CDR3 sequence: CASSTSSGGTEAFF. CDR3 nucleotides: TGTGCCAGCAGTACCTCTTCCGGGGGAACTGAAGCTTTCTTT.

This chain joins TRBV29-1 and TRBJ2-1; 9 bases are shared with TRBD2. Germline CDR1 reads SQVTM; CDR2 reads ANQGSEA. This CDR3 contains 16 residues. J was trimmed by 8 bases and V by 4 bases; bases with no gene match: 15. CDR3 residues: CSVVGLRSREGDEQFF. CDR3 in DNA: TGCAGCGTTGTGGGATTACGGTCGCGGGAGGGCGATGAGCAGTTCTTC.

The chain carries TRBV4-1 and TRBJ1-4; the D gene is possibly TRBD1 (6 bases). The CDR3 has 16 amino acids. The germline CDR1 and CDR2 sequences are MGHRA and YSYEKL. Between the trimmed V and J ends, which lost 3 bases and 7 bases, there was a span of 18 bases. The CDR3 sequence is CASSHSIGQQGEKLFF. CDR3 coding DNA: TGCGCCAGCAGCCATTCTATCGGACAGCAGGGTGAAAAACTGTTTTTT.

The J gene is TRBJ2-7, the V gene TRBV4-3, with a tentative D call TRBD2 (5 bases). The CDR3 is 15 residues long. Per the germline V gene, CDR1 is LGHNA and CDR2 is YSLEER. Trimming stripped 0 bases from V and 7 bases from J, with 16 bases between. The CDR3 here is CASSQETAGRGEQYF. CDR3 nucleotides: TGCGCCAGCAGCCAAGAAACAGCCGGACGAGGGGAGCAGTACTTC.

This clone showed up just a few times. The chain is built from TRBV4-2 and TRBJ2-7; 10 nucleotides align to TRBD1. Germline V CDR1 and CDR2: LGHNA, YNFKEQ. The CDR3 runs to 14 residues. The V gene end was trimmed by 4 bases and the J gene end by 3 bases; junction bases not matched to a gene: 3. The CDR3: CASSLGTGVYEQYF. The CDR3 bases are TGTGCCAGCAGCCTCGGGACAGGGGTCTACGAGCAGTACTTC.

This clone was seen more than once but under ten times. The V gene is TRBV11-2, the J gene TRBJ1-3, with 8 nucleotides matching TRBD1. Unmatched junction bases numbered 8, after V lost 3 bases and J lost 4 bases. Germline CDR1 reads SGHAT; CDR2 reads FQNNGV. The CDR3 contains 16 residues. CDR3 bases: TGTGCCAGCAGCTTCGGAACAGGGGGGAAGGGAAACACCATATATTTT. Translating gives CASSFGTGGKGNTIYF.

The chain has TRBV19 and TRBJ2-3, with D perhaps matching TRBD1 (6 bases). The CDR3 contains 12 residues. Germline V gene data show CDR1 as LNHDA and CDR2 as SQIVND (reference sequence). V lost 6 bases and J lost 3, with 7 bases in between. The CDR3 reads CASSTGTDTQYF. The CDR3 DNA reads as TGTGCCAGTAGCACAGGGACAGATACGCAGTATTTT.

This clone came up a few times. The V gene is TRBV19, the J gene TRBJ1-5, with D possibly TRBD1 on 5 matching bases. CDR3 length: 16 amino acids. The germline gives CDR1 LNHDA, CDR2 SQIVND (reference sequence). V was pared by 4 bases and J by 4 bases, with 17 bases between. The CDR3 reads CASSTGGNFGNQPQHF. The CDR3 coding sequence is TGTGCCAGTAGTACCGGGGGGAACTTTGGTAATCAGCCCCAGCATTTT. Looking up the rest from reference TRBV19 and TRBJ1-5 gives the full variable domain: DGGITQSPKYLFRKEGQNVTLSCEQNLNHDAMYWYRQDPGQGLRLIYYSQIVNDFQKGDIAEGYSVSREKKESFPLTVTSAQKNPTAFYLCASSTGGNFGNQPQHFGDGTRLSIL.

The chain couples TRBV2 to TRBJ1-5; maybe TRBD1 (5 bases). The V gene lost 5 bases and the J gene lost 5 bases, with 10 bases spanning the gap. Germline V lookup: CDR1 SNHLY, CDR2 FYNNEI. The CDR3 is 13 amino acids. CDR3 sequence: CASSLREDQPQHF. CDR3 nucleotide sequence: TGTGCCAGCAGTCTCAGGGAAGATCAGCCCCAGCATTTT.

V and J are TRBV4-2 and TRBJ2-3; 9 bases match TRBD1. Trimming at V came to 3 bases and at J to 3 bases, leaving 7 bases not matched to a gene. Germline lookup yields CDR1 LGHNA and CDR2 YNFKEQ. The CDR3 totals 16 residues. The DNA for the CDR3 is TGTGCCAGCAGCCATGGGCAGGGGACAGGGACAGATACGCAGTATTTT. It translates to CASSHGQGTGTDTQYF.